This note documents a single TCR beta chain sequence. Participants were aged roughly 18 to 90 years, lived in about 26 US areas, and enrolled virtually. Per the study methods: From reference gene primer amplification, estimates of nucleated cell counts were derived. Method: immunoSEQ multiplex PCR; TCRdb's copy keeps in-frame clones and lacks some. V, J and clone size are taken as reported in that table, and D and trimming were inferred from the DNA itself. This table holds under 250,000 clones, around 90% found once. These data belong to a study of blood T cell repertoires in COVID-19. The CDR3 totals 14 residues. The V gene end was trimmed by 6 bases and the J gene end by 4 bases; junction bases not matched to a gene: 7. CDR1 LNHDA and CDR2 SQIVND come from the germline V gene (reference sequence).

Sequencing was performed on PBMCs or T cells enriched from blood (not recorded which). The receptor was isolated from a young woman who had been exposed to COVID-19. The V and J genes are TRBV19 and TRBJ1-1; 8 bases map to TRBD1. CDR3 DNA sequence: TGTGCCAGTAGAATTTACACAGGGGGCACTGAAGCTTTCTTT. Translated, it gives CASRIYTGGTEAFF.